The present T cell receptor (beta chain) was sequenced within a study of blood T cell repertoires in COVID-19. Study overall: The study drew acute and convalescent COVID-19 samples from the United States, Italy and Spain. PBMCs, B-cell-depleted T cells, or T cells were the source of the cDNA or gDNA that made up the material.

TCRdb keeps only in-frame clones here, not all; method: immunoSEQ multiplex PCR. The sample carries about 140,000 clones, around 79% recorded once. V shed 4 bases and J shed 9 bases, with 31 bases lying between them. Germline V lookup: CDR1 MDHEN, CDR2 SYDVKM. The length of the CDR3 is 19 residues. This TCR derives from a man in his 60s with acute or convalescent COVID-19. Sequencing input: peripheral blood. The chain recombines TRBV28 with TRBJ2-1; D might be TRBD2 (9 bases). CDR3 loop: CASSSGQGGSSGILGEQFF. The CDR3 nucleotides are TGTGCCAGCAGTTCCGGACAGGGAGGTTCTAGCGGGATCCTAGGTGAGCAGTTCTTC.